This T cell receptor (beta chain) was captured by sequencing in a study of control samples from healthy donors and cancer patients. This clone was seen only once. Clones were read by immunoSEQ multiplex PCR, and TCRdb kept only the in-frame ones, dropping some. This table has over 65,000 clones, 85% to 95% appearing once. Per the germline V gene, CDR1 is LNHDA and CDR2 is SQIVND (reference sequence). CDR3 length: 17 residues. Trimming took 7 bases from V and 0 from J; bases not matched to a gene: 7. The chain links TRBV19 to TRBJ2-1; TRBD1 matches 12 bases. Material for sequencing was blood. This clonotype was sampled from a woman aged 40 to 49 in good health. The CDR3 DNA reads TGTGCCAGTAAAGGGACAGGGGGCTTTATCTCCTACAATGAGCAGTTCTTC. The encoded protein is CASKGTGGFISYNEQFF. The full variable domain, in which reference TRBV19 and TRBJ2-1 provide the parts outside the CDR3, is DGGITQSPKYLFRKEGQNVTLSCEQNLNHDAMYWYRQDPGQGLRLIYYSQIVNDFQKGDIAEGYSVSREKKESFPLTVTSAQKNPTAFYLCASKGTGGFISYNEQFFGPGTRLTVL.